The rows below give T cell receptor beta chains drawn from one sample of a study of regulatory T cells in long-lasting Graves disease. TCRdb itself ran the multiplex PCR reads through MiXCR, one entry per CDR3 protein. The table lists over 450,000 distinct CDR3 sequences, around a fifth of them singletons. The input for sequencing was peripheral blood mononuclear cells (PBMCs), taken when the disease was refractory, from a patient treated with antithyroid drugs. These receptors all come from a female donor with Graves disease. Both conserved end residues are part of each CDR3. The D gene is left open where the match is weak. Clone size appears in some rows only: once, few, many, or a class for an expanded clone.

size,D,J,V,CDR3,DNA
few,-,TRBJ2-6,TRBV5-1,CASSGGQGSGANVLTF,TGCGCCAGCAGCGGGGGGCAGGGTTCTGGGGCCAACGTCCTGACTTTC
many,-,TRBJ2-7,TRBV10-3,CAISEPPPAAYEQYF,TGTGCCATCAGTGAGCCACCCCCTGCGGCCTACGAGCAGTACTTC
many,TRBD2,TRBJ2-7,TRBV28,CASSPGGATYEQYF,TGTGCCAGCAGCCCGGGGGGGGCCACCTACGAGCAGTACTTC
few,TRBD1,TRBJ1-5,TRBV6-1,CASSRTGEGQPQHF,TGTGCCAGCAGCCGAACAGGGGAAGGTCAGCCCCAGCATTTT
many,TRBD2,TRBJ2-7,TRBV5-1,CASSFLAGGPSEQYF,TGCGCCAGCAGCTTCTTAGCGGGAGGGCCTTCCGAGCAGTACTTC
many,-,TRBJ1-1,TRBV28,CASSLSGHPNTEAFF,TGTGCCAGCAGCCTCTCGGGACATCCGAACACTGAAGCTTTCTTT
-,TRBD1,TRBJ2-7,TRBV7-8,CASSTKQGVSYEQYF,TGTGCCAGCAGCACTAAACAGGGGGTCTCCTACGAGCAGTACTTC
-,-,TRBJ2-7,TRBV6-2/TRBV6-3,CASRARTAPSSYEQYF,TGTGCCAGCAGGGCACGGACAGCACCGAGCTCCTACGAGCAGTACTTC
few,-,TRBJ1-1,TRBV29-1,CSVVPLKNTEAFF,TGCAGCGTTGTCCCTCTGAAGAACACTGAAGCTTTCTTT
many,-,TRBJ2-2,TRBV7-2,CASSINRVIGELFF,TGTGCCAGCAGCATCAACAGGGTAATCGGGGAGCTGTTTTTT
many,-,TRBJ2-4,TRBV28,CASSLEAPVNIQYF,TGTGCCAGCAGTTTAGAGGCGCCGGTGAACATTCAGTACTTC
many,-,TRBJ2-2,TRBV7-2,CASSLVRGTGELFF,TGTGCCAGCAGCTTAGTACGGGGGACCGGGGAGCTGTTTTTT
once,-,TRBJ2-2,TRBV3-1,CASSRQIMNTGELFF,TGTGCCAGCAGCCGTCAGATTATGAACACCGGGGAGCTGTTTTTT
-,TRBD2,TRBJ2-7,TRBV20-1,CSARDPAGGSYEQYF,TGCAGTGCTAGAGATCCCGCGGGAGGCTCCTACGAGCAGTACTTC
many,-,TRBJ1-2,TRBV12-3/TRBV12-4,CASSFISGGYTF,TGTGCCAGCAGTTTTATAAGTGGGGGCTACACCTTC
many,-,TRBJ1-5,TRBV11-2,CASSSTGFASQHF,TGTGCCAGCAGCTCGACAGGTTTCGCGTCCCAGCATTTT
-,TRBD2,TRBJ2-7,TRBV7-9,CASSLRSGPSYEQYF,TGTGCCAGCAGCCTACGTAGCGGGCCATCCTACGAGCAGTACTTC
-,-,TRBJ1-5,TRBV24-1,CATSQAYSNQPQHF,TGTGCCACCTCACAGGCATATAGCAATCAGCCCCAGCATTTT
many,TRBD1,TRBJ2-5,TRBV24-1,CATSDRRTGSAQETQYF,TGTGCCACCAGTGACCGACGGACAGGGTCGGCCCAAGAGACCCAGTACTTC
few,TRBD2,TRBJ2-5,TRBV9,CASSVELAGGGPQYF,TGTGCCAGCAGCGTAGAACTAGCGGGGGGAGGCCCCCAGTACTTC
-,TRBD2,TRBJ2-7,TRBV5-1,CASSLAGVILTSGAYEQYF,TGCGCCAGCAGCTTGGCCGGGGTAATCTTGACTAGCGGGGCCTACGAGCAGTACTTC
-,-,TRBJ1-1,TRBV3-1,CASSQGRVEAFF,TGTGCCAGCAGCCAAGGGAGAGTTGAAGCTTTCTTT
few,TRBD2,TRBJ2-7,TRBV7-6,CASSSSPGLAGSYEQYF,TGTGCCAGCAGCTCCTCGCCGGGACTAGCGGGATCATACGAGCAGTACTTC
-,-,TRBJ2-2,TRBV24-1,CATSDLKIQGDSNTGELFF,TGTGCCACCAGTGATTTAAAGATTCAGGGGGACTCGAACACCGGGGAGCTGTTTTTT
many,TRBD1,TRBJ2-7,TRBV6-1,CASKHGQGTYEQYF,TGTGCCAGCAAACACGGACAGGGTACCTACGAGCAGTACTTC
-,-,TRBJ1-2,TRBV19,CASSIVTSASYGYTF,TGTGCCAGTAGTATAGTCACATCAGCTAGCTATGGCTACACCTTC
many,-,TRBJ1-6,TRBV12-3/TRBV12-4,CASSRDESPLHF,TGTGCCAGCAGTCGGGACGAATCACCCCTCCACTTT
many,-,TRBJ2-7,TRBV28,CASSLERLRDEQYF,TGTGCCAGCAGTTTAGAACGGCTAAGGGACGAGCAGTACTTC
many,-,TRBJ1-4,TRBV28,CASSLGSTAEKLFF,TGTGCCAGCAGTTTAGGTTCGACAGCGGAAAAACTGTTTTTT
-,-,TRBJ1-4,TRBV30,CAWSRGASEKLFF,TGTGCCTGGAGCCGGGGCGCGAGTGAAAAACTGTTTTTT
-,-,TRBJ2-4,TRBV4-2,CASSQDLLVKNIQYF,TGTGCCAGCAGCCAAGATCTCCTAGTCAAAAACATTCAGTACTTC
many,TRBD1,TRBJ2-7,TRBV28,CASRPTGTGKSYEQYF,TGTGCCAGCAGACCGACCGGGACAGGGAAGTCCTACGAGCAGTACTTC
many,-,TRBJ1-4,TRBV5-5,CASSLDIGGKLFF,TGTGCCAGCAGCTTGGACATTGGCGGAAAACTGTTTTTT
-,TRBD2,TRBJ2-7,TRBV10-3,CAISPGLEGYEQYF,TGTGCCATCAGCCCGGGACTAGAAGGCTACGAGCAGTACTTC
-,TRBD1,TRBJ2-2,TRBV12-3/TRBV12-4,CASTGGTNTGELFF,TGTGCCAGCACAGGGGGTACGAACACCGGGGAGCTGTTTTTT
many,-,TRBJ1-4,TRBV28,CASSVRPRNEKLFF,TGTGCCAGCAGTGTCCGGCCAAGGAACGAAAAACTGTTTTTT
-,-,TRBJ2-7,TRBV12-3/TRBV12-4,CASSLGVGRSRDEQYF,TGTGCCAGCAGCTTAGGAGTCGGTCGCAGCCGAGACGAGCAGTACTTC
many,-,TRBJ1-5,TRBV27,CASSLTGGNNQPQHF,TGTGCCAGCAGTTTAACCGGGGGCAACAATCAGCCCCAGCATTTT